The 18 T cell receptor beta chains listed next were all sequenced from one sample in a study of cytomegalovirus exposure and HLA in healthy donors. The primer mix had 60 Vbeta and 13 Jbeta primers. TCRdb keeps only in-frame clones here, not all; method: immunoSEQ multiplex PCR. The data show about 200,000 clones, 82% seen once. Sequencing was done on a sample of PBMCs. Receptor source: a man aged 35 to 55 in good health and CMV-seropositive.

The chain links TRBV5-8 to TRBJ2-5, with TRBD1 matching over 7 bases. The trim removed 7 bases at V and 7 bases at J, leaving 13 bases unmatched. The CDR3 length is 14 residues. CDR1 is SGHTS and CDR2 is YDEGEE in the germline V gene. The CDR3 reads CASGHWTGSGTQYF. The DNA of the CDR3 is TGTGCCAGCGGACATTGGACAGGTTCCGGGACCCAGTACTTC.

This sequence joins TRBV11-2 and TRBJ2-2; D is perhaps TRBD1 (6 bases). Germline CDR1 and CDR2: SGHAT and FQNNGV. Trimming removed 2 bases at V and 4 bases at J, with 8 bases between. There are 14 residues in the CDR3. The CDR3 DNA reads TGTGCCAGCAGCTTAACAGGGCGCACCGGGGAGCTGTTTTTT. This sequence encodes CASSLTGRTGELFF.

This sequence joins TRBV4-1 and TRBJ2-7; the D is unclear. The CDR3 is 14 amino acids. V lost 2 bases and J lost 5, with 13 bases in between. The germline CDR1 and CDR2 sequences are MGHRA and YSYEKL. CDR3 bases: TGCGCCAGCAGCCAATGGGCCCAAGTGGACGAGCAGTACTTC. It translates to CASSQWAQVDEQYF.

The gene calls are TRBV6-1 and TRBJ1-1, with a weak D call TRBD1 (6 bases). Trimming stripped 6 bases from V and 1 base from J, with 15 bases between. Per the germline V gene, CDR1 is MNHNS and CDR2 is SASEGT. The CDR3 covers 15 residues. In DNA form, the CDR3 reads TGTGCCAGCAGCCTGCACCCGACAGGGAACACTGAAGCTTTCTTT. Amino acids: CASSLHPTGNTEAFF.

The V and J genes are TRBV27 and TRBJ2-2; no firm D call. V was trimmed by 4 bases and J by 1 base, leaving 7 bases between them. CDR1 and CDR2 from the germline V gene are MNHEY and SMNVEV (reference sequence). This CDR3 is built from 14 residues. CDR3 loop: CASSWQENTGELFF. The CDR3 region has the DNA TGTGCCAGCAGTTGGCAGGAGAACACCGGGGAGCTGTTTTTT.

The CDR3 nucleotides read TGTGCCAGCAGCCCAGTAGCGGAGGGGGGGGAGACCCAGTACTTC. Amino acids: CASSPVAEGGETQYF. The rearrangement links TRBV5-4 to TRBJ2-5; TRBD2 is a possible D gene (7 bases). Germline V gene data show CDR1 as SGHNT and CDR2 as YYREEE (reference sequence). With 4 bases removed from V and 5 bases from J, the gap between germline ends came to 18 bases. The CDR3 has 15 residues.

V usage is TRBV4-2 and J usage is TRBJ2-1; D is unclear. The V end lost 4 bases, the J end lost 6 bases, and 10 bases lay between the germline ends. CDR3 length: 13 amino acids. Germline V gene sequence: CDR1 LGHNA, CDR2 YNFKEQ. The DNA of the CDR3 is TGTGCCAGCAGCCCCGGGTTGGGCAATGAGCAGTTCTTC. Its protein is CASSPGLGNEQFF.

This chain joins TRBV4-1 and TRBJ1-5, with a tentative D call TRBD1 (6 bases). The CDR3 is 17 residues long. Trimming cost V 0 bases and J 0 bases, with 12 bases left between them. Germline assignment: CDR1 MGHRA and CDR2 YSYEKL. CDR3 DNA sequence: TGCGCCAGCAGCCAAGATTGGACAGCGTATAGCAATCAGCCCCAGCATTTT. This gives the protein CASSQDWTAYSNQPQHF.

This clone was seen a handful of times. The chain employs TRBV30 and TRBJ2-7, with a tentative D call TRBD2 (7 bases). The CDR3 is 14 residues long. Germline CDR1 GTSNPN, CDR2 SVGIG (reference sequence). V was pared by 3 bases and J by 7 bases, with 19 bases between. This CDR3 is CAWRAQGLGGEQYV. The CDR3 DNA follows: TGTGCCTGGAGGGCCCAGGGGCTCGGGGGGGAGCAGTACGTC.

This rearrangement joins TRBV30 to TRBJ2-7; TRBD2 matches 12 bases. With V trimmed by 5 bases and J by 13 bases, 9 bases remained unmatched. The CDR3 contains 12 residues. Germline V gene data show CDR1 as GTSNPN and CDR2 as SVGIG (reference sequence). CDR3 protein: CAWGLAGILFYF. CDR3 in DNA: TGTGCCTGGGGACTAGCGGGGATATTATTCTACTTC.

This sequence joins TRBV27 and TRBJ2-7; weak D call: TRBD1 (6 bases). The length of the CDR3 is 15 residues. CDR1 is MNHEY, CDR2 SMNVEV, per germline (reference sequence). V was trimmed by 0 bases and J by 2 bases, leaving 11 bases between them. The CDR3 sequence is CASSLSPTGTYEQYF. The CDR3 DNA follows: TGTGCCAGCAGTTTATCCCCTACAGGGACCTACGAGCAGTACTTC.

The chain recombines TRBV5-1 with TRBJ2-5, with TRBD2 matching 9 bases. V lost 0 bases and J lost 5; bases outside the gene matches: 14. The CDR3 loop spans 18 amino acids. Germline CDR1 and CDR2: SGHRS and YFSETQ. The CDR3 region is CASSLAGGLASGIETQYF. CDR3 bases: TGCGCCAGCAGCTTGGCGGGGGGTCTGGCTAGCGGGATTGAGACCCAGTACTTC.

The V and J genes are TRBV5-6 and TRBJ1-4; tentatively, D is TRBD1 (5 bases). The CDR3 covers 16 residues. Germline lookup yields CDR1 SGHDT and CDR2 YYEEEE. Trimming shortened V by 0 bases and J by 5 bases, and 14 bases separated the two germline ends. CDR3: CASSLADGGKNEKLFF. CDR3 DNA sequence: TGTGCCAGCAGCTTGGCCGATGGGGGGAAAAATGAAAAACTGTTTTTT.

V usage is TRBV18 and J usage is TRBJ1-4; D is unclear. This CDR3 is 13 amino acids long. Germline V lookup: CDR1 KGHSH, CDR2 LQKENI. Trimming removed 3 bases from V and 5 bases from J, with 7 bases in between. DNA for the CDR3: TGTGCCAGCTCACCCACCGGGAATGAAAAACTGTTTTTT. This gives the protein CASSPTGNEKLFF.

A single count supports this clone. The V call is TRBV11-2, the J call TRBJ2-2; perhaps TRBD1 as D (6 bases). V gave up 3 bases and J gave up 8 bases, with 13 bases separating them. Germline loops: CDR1 SGHAT, CDR2 FQNNGV. The CDR3 totals 14 residues. In DNA, the CDR3 is TGTGCCAGCAGCTTTCTAGGGGGTGGTGGGGAGCTGTTTTTT. It codes for CASSFLGGGGELFF.

This rearrangement joins TRBV7-9 to TRBJ2-1; TRBD1 might be the D (6 bases). CDR3 length: 15 residues. The germline V gene encodes CDR1 SEHNR and CDR2 FQNEAQ (reference sequence). V was cut by 3 bases and J by 0 bases, with 9 bases left in between. The DNA for the CDR3 is TGTGCCAGCAGCTTCCCAGGGGCCTCCTACAATGAGCAGTTCTTC. Translation: CASSFPGASYNEQFF.

The count of this clone is one. The V and J genes are TRBV7-9 and TRBJ1-4; tentative D call: TRBD1 (5 bases). CDR1 is SEHNR, CDR2 FQNEAQ, per germline (reference sequence). Trimming cost V 5 bases and J 0 bases, with 16 bases left between them. CDR3 length: 17 residues. The chain's CDR3 is CASSVTKGGATNEKLFF. CDR3 coding DNA: TGTGCCAGCAGCGTGACAAAGGGAGGGGCAACTAATGAAAAACTGTTTTTT.

The chain uses TRBV7-2 and TRBJ2-1; a possible D gene is TRBD2 (7 bases). The germline V and J ends were trimmed by 3 bases and 9 bases, with 15 bases remaining between them. This CDR3 is 14 amino acids long. The germline CDR1 and CDR2 sequences are SGHTA and FQGNSA. The CDR3 is CASSFKGGGGEQFF. The CDR3 DNA sequence: TGTGCCAGCAGCTTTAAAGGGGGAGGGGGTGAGCAGTTCTTC.